The 18 T cell receptor beta chains given below trace back to one sample, sequenced in a study of regulatory T cells in long-lasting Graves disease. HTBI primers from iRepertoire and Arm-PCR of CDR3 regions yielded the TCR beta libraries. TCRdb reprocessed the multiplex PCR reads with MiXCR, giving one entry per CDR3 protein. The sample lists around 500,000 distinct CDR3 sequences; around 21% were seen once. Indicated time point: persistent/refractory GD, antithyroid drugs over 5 years with positive TRAb. PBMCs provided the RNA from which the TCR library was made. Here the sequenced sample was peripheral blood mononuclear cells (PBMCs), taken when the disease was refractory, from a patient treated with antithyroid drugs. These receptors came from a female donor with Graves disease.

This clonotype was observed many times. The chain uses TRBV6-5 and TRBJ1-1, with D hard to call. Trimming removed 2 bases from V and 1 base from J, with 11 bases in between. Germline V gene sequence: CDR1 MNHEY, CDR2 SVGAGI. The CDR3 consists of 15 residues. CDR3 nucleotides: TGTGCCAGCAGTTACATCGGCCGCGGGAACACTGAAGCTTTCTTT. As protein: CASSYIGRGNTEAFF.

As DNA, the CDR3 is TGTGCCAGCAGTGAGGATGGATTCGGGGAGCTGTTTTTT. Translated, it gives CASSEDGFGELFF. The chain employs TRBV25-1 and TRBJ2-2; D not certain. The V end lost 3 bases, the J end lost 7 bases, and 9 bases lay between the germline ends. The CDR3 is made up of 13 amino acids. Per the germline V gene, CDR1 is MGHDK and CDR2 is SYGVNS.

This chain uses TRBV18 with TRBJ2-7; TRBD1 matches at 10 bases. CDR1 and CDR2 (germline): KGHSH, LQKENI. V lost 8 bases and J lost 3; bases outside the gene matches: 7. This CDR3 comprises 14 residues. This chain's CDR3 is CASPGTGVGYEQYF. The CDR3 bases are TGTGCCAGCCCCGGGACAGGGGTAGGCTACGAGCAGTACTTC. The whole variable domain, remainder taken from reference TRBV18 and TRBJ2-7, is NAGVMQNPRHLVRRRGQEARLRCSPMKGHSHVYWYRQLPEEGLKFMVYLQKENIIDESGMPKERFSAEFPKEGPSILRIQQVVRGDSAAYFCASPGTGVGYEQYFGPGTRLTVT.

This clonotype was counted ten times or more. The V call is TRBV12-3 or TRBV12-4, the J call TRBJ1-1; 8 bases are shared with TRBD1. This CDR3 region has 15 residues. V shed 4 bases and J 6 bases; nucleotides not matched to a gene: 10. The CDR3 spells CASSSTQDRVSEAFF. CDR3 DNA sequence: TGTGCCAGCAGTTCAACCCAGGACAGGGTCTCTGAAGCTTTCTTT.

V gene TRBV14 combines with J gene TRBJ2-1, with 8 positions matching TRBD1. Germline values: CDR1 SGHDN, CDR2 FVKESK. Trimming removed 5 bases from V and 5 bases from J; junction bases left unmatched: 17. The CDR3 spans 18 residues. CDR3 protein: CASSLDRAGLRIHNEQFF. CDR3 DNA: TGTGCCAGCAGCTTGGACAGGGCAGGACTCCGAATACACAATGAGCAGTTCTTC.

Worth noting for this clonotype: A much larger clonotype is one base distant, so this may be a read error. The V and J genes are TRBV11-2 and TRBJ2-7, with 7 bases fitting TRBD1. V lost 4 bases to trimming and J lost 3 bases; unmatched junction nucleotides: 6. Germline CDR1 reads SGHAT; CDR2 reads FQNNGV. The CDR3 length is 14 residues. CDR3 region: CASSYLQGHYEQYF. DNA of the CDR3: TGTGCCAGCAGCTACTTACAGGGGCACTACGAGCAGTACTTC. The whole variable domain, filled in from reference TRBV11-2 and TRBJ2-7, reads EAGVAQSPRYKIIEKRQSVAFWCNPISGHATLYWYQQILGQGPKLLIQFQNNGVVDDSQLPKDRFSAERLKGVDSTLKIQPAKLEDSAVYLCASSYLQGHYEQYFGPGTRLTVT.

This clonotype was counted many times. This chain connects TRBV28 to TRBJ1-5, with D tentatively TRBD1 (5 bases). This CDR3 comprises 17 residues. Trimming took off 2 bases at V and 2 bases at J, with 16 bases between the two ends. Germline V gene data show CDR1 as MDHEN and CDR2 as SYDVKM. DNA of the CDR3: TGTGCCAGCAGTTTACTCGGGCCAGGGTCGGGCAATCAGCCCCAGCATTTT. This encodes CASSLLGPGSGNQPQHF.

To note about this clonotype: A read error may be the cause here, since a much bigger clone is one base away. The chain joins TRBV6-2 or TRBV6-3 to TRBJ2-7; 10 nucleotides line up with TRBD1. Germline V CDR1 and CDR2: MNHEY, SVGEGT. CDR3 length: 15 amino acids. The CDR3 region has the DNA TGTGCCTGCAGTGAAAGAGGACAGGGGGCCTACGAGCAGTACTTC. Encoded protein: CACSERGQGAYEQYF.

The CDR3: CASANQASGSGITDTQYF. The DNA of the CDR3 is TGTGCCAGCGCCAATCAGGCTAGCGGGAGTGGGATCACAGATACGCAGTATTTT. The chain combines TRBV27 with TRBJ2-3; 10 positions match TRBD2. The CDR3 extends over 18 amino acids. CDR1 is MNHEY and CDR2 is SMNVEV in the germline V gene (reference sequence). J was trimmed by 2 bases and V by 8 bases; bases with no gene match: 16.

There are many counts of this clonotype. The chain recombines TRBV28 with TRBJ1-4, with TRBD1 matching 7 bases. Looked up from germline, CDR1 is MDHEN and CDR2 is SYDVKM. V trimming: 3 bases; J trimming: 8 bases; junction bases outside the gene matches: 12. This CDR3 contains 16 residues. DNA of the CDR3: TGTGCCAGCAGTTTTGACCGGACAGGCCGAAAGGAAAAACTGTTTTTT. Translated: CASSFDRTGRKEKLFF.

Concerning this clonotype: This may stem from a read error, because a much larger clone lies one nucleotide away. The chain links TRBV29-1 to TRBJ1-2; D is possibly TRBD1 (5 bases). V was shortened by 4 bases and J by 6 bases, with 15 bases between the two germline ends. Germline V CDR1 and CDR2: SQVTM, ANQGSEA. This CDR3 contains 13 residues. CDR3: CSVVGEAVHGYTF. In DNA, the CDR3 is TGCAGCGTTGTGGGGGAGGCAGTCCATGGCTACACCTTC.

This clonotype has a count of ten or more. This chain uses TRBV20-1 with TRBJ2-5; unclear D gene. The V end was cut by 1 base, the J end by 5 bases, with 8 bases between. The length of the CDR3 is 12 residues. CDR1 and CDR2 (germline): DFQATT, SNEGSKA (reference sequence). This CDR3 is CSARVAWETQYF. For the CDR3, the DNA is TGCAGTGCTAGAGTGGCATGGGAGACCCAGTACTTC.

This clonotype showed up just a few times. An end of the junction does not agree with germline; a read error may underlie this. CDR3 nucleotides: TGCAGTGCCATAATAACAGGGAACGCTGAAGCTTTCTTT. Translating it yields CSAIITGNAEAFF. The rearrangement uses TRBV20-1 and TRBJ1-1; D might be TRBD1 (6 bases). Germline loops: CDR1 DFQATT, CDR2 SNEGSKA (reference sequence). The CDR3 length is 13 residues.

The chain uses TRBV28 and TRBJ2-7, with 10 bases that match TRBD1. V trimming: 5 bases; J trimming: 9 bases; junction bases outside the gene matches: 13. The CDR3 is 15 amino acids. From germline, CDR1 is MDHEN and CDR2 SYDVKM. The CDR3: CASSPTQTGGWRQYF. The CDR3 region has the DNA TGTGCCAGCAGTCCCACCCAGACAGGGGGCTGGCGGCAGTACTTC. The whole variable domain, filled in from reference TRBV28 and TRBJ2-7, reads DVKVTQSSRYLVKRTGEKVFLECVQDMDHENMFWYRQDPGLGLRLIYFSYDVKMKEKGDIPEGYSVSREKKERFSLILESASTNQTSMYLCASSPTQTGGWRQYFGPGTRLTVT.

This clonotype was recorded at least ten times. This chain uses TRBV7-8 with TRBJ1-5, with D perhaps TRBD1 (5 bases). Germline CDR1 and CDR2: SGHVS and FQNEAQ. The CDR3 has 15 amino acids. V was pared by 5 bases and J by 3 bases, with 14 bases between. The CDR3 nucleotides read TGTGCCAGCAGCCAAGGACAAGGAAACAATCAGCCCCAGCATTTT. Protein product: CASSQGQGNNQPQHF. Variable domain in full (rest from reference TRBV7-8 and TRBJ1-5): GAGVSQSPRYKVAKRGQDVALRCDPISGHVSLFWYQQALGQGPEFLTYFQNEAQLDKSGLPSDRFFAERPEGSVSTLKIQRTQQEDSAVYLCASSQGQGNNQPQHFGDGTRLSIL.

The count of this clonotype is one. CDR3 DNA: TGTGCCAGCAGCCGACCCCGTGGGCGAACCTCCTCTGGAAACACCATATATTTT. This sequence encodes CASSRPRGRTSSGNTIYF. The rearrangement links TRBV7-3 to TRBJ1-3; unclear D gene. This CDR3 region has 18 residues. From germline, CDR1 is SGHTA and CDR2 FQGTGA. The ends were cut back, 5 bases at V and 0 bases at J, with 20 bases in the middle.

This clonotype was detected many times. The chain recombines TRBV6-1 with TRBJ2-7; D is undetermined. Trimming took 5 bases from V and 6 from J, leaving 17 bases between them. The germline gives CDR1 MNHNS, CDR2 SASEGT. This CDR3 has 14 amino acids. The DNA for the CDR3 is TGTGCCAGCAGTCTCACGGCCGGATGGAGCGAGCAGTACTTC. Protein sequence: CASSLTAGWSEQYF.

The sample holds many counts of this clonotype. The chain uses TRBV5-1 and TRBJ1-4; the D is unclear. The ends were cut back, 1 base at V and 0 bases at J, with 13 bases in the middle. CDR1 is SGHRS and CDR2 is YFSETQ in the germline V gene. The CDR3 loop spans 17 amino acids. The CDR3 spells CASSLSGSPSTNEKLFF. CDR3 DNA: TGCGCCAGCAGCTTGTCGGGCAGCCCCTCAACTAATGAAAAACTGTTTTTT.